These 27 T cell receptor beta chains share one sample of origin, sequenced in a study of shared clonotypes between healthy human individuals. Naive CD8 cells lacked CD45RO and underwent positive selection for CCR7, leaving out terminally differentiated effector memory CD45RA+ cells. TCRdb keeps only in-frame clones here, not all; method: immunoSEQ multiplex PCR. In the table there are about 2.2 million clones, 90% to 95% of which are singletons. What was sequenced was naive CD8+ T cells from PBMCs. All receptors come from a man aged 18 to 30 in good health. Some clones in this sample may be carry-over from other donors' samples.

The chain has TRBV30 and TRBJ1-1, with D possibly matching TRBD1 (6 bases). Trimming shortened V by 1 base and J by 2 bases, and 8 bases separated the two germline ends. This CDR3 comprises 13 residues. The germline CDR1 and CDR2 sequences are GTSNPN and SVGIG (reference sequence). The CDR3: CAWSGTANTEAFF. The CDR3, as DNA: TGTGCCTGGAGTGGGACAGCTAACACTGAAGCTTTCTTT.

This chain joins TRBV27 and TRBJ2-5; D unresolved. Near its end, the DNA agrees better with TRBJ2-7, so the J call may be wrong. This CDR3 is 14 amino acids long. The germline V gene has CDR1 MNHEY and CDR2 SMNVEV (reference sequence). CDR3 nucleotides: TGTGCCAGCAGTTTTGGTCAGGCTAACTACGAGCAGTACTTC. Translated, it gives CASSFGQANYEQYF.

This chain joins TRBV29-1 and TRBJ1-1; perhaps TRBD1 as D (6 bases). This CDR3 region has 12 residues. The germline gives CDR1 SQVTM, CDR2 ANQGSEA. V was shortened by 7 bases and J by 7 bases, with 16 bases between the two germline ends. CDR3 residues: CSALTSRGEAFF. The CDR3 nucleotides are TGCAGCGCCTTAACTTCCAGGGGTGAAGCTTTCTTT.

This clone was seen a single time. This sequence joins TRBV28 and TRBJ2-6, with 9 bases aligning to TRBD1. CDR3 length: 18 residues. CDR1 and CDR2 (germline): MDHEN, SYDVKM. V shed 3 bases, J shed 1 base, and the junction held 7 bases outside the gene matches. CDR3 bases: TGTGCCAGCAGTTTGCCCCGACAGGGGGGATCTGGGGCCAACGTCCTGACTTTC. This sequence encodes CASSLPRQGGSGANVLTF.

CDR3 region: CASSQLAGGPSVNTGELFF. CDR3 nucleotides: TGTGCCAGCAGCCAATTAGCGGGAGGGCCTTCCGTGAACACCGGGGAGCTGTTTTTT. The rearrangement joins TRBV7-7 to TRBJ2-2; TRBD2 aligns across 11 bases. This CDR3 spans 19 amino acids. Unmatched junction bases numbered 12, after V lost 5 bases and J lost 1 base. Germline CDR1 reads SSHAT; CDR2 reads FNYEAQ (reference sequence).

Concerning this clone itself: Other nucleotide sequences in the sample specify the same CDR3. The rearrangement uses TRBV4-3 and TRBJ1-2; perhaps TRBD1 as D (6 bases). CDR1 is LGHNA, CDR2 YSLEER, per germline. Trimming took off 4 bases at V and 4 bases at J, with 22 bases between the two ends. The length of the CDR3 is 17 residues. Written as DNA, the CDR3 is TGCGCCAGCAGCCCTAATTCTCGGGGGCTTACTCCCTATGGCTACACCTTC. Translating gives CASSPNSRGLTPYGYTF.

This clone is a singleton in its sample. The gene calls are TRBV10-3 and TRBJ2-7, with D possibly being TRBD1 (5 bases). Trimming took 4 bases from V and 0 from J, leaving 10 bases between them. Germline-derived CDR1 and CDR2 are ENHRY and SYGVKD. The CDR3 extends over 14 amino acids. The CDR3 loop is CAISGGRSSYEQYF. The CDR3 DNA sequence: TGTGCCATCAGTGGGGGCAGGAGCTCCTACGAGCAGTACTTC.

J is TRBJ2-2 and V is TRBV7-9, with 9 bases that match TRBD2. Trimming at V came to 5 bases and at J to 4 bases, leaving 11 bases not matched to a gene. The CDR3 is made up of 17 amino acids. Germline V gene lookup returns CDR1 SEHNR and CDR2 FQNEAQ (reference sequence). The chain's CDR3 is CASSVLLAGPSTGELFF. CDR3 DNA sequence: TGTGCCAGCAGCGTCTTACTAGCGGGCCCAAGCACCGGGGAGCTGTTTTTT.

The rearrangement links TRBV9 to TRBJ2-3; a possible D gene is TRBD1 (6 bases). The V end lost 7 bases, the J end lost 6 bases, and 12 bases lay between the germline ends. CDR3 length: 12 amino acids. CDR1 and CDR2 from the germline V gene are SGDLS and YYNGEE. CDR3 in amino acids: CASQGQDDTQYF. The CDR3 DNA reads TGTGCCAGCCAGGGGCAAGATGATACGCAGTATTTT.

The genes are TRBV6-5 and TRBJ1-2; tentative D call: TRBD1 (5 bases). Trimming left V 0 bases short and J 6 bases short, with 11 bases between. The CDR3 length is 14 residues. Germline CDR1 MNHEY, CDR2 SVGAGI. CDR3 nucleotide sequence: TGTGCCAGCAGTTACTCGCAGGGAAGTGATGGCTACACCTTC. Protein: CASSYSQGSDGYTF.

About this clone itself: This specimen includes other DNA sequences encoding the same CDR3. This chain connects TRBV11-2 to TRBJ2-3; 12 bases match TRBD2. The CDR3 sequence is 15 residues long. V trimming: 3 bases; J trimming: 4 bases; junction bases outside the gene matches: 2. Germline values: CDR1 SGHAT, CDR2 FQNNGV. The CDR3 region has the DNA TGTGCCAGCAGCTTCCTAGCGGGAGGGGCAGATACGCAGTATTTT. Residues: CASSFLAGGADTQYF.

The gene calls are TRBV5-4 and TRBJ2-1; no firm D call. Germline values: CDR1 SGHNT, CDR2 YYREEE (reference sequence). The CDR3 spans 13 residues. Trimming removed 0 bases at V and 4 bases at J, with 5 bases between. CDR3 coding DNA: TGTGCCAGCAGCTTGGCCCTGTACAATGAGCAGTTCTTC. This codes for CASSLALYNEQFF. Variable domain in full (rest from reference TRBV5-4 and TRBJ2-1): ETGVTQSPTHLIKTRGQQVTLRCSSQSGHNTVSWYQQALGQGPQFIFQYYREEENGRGNFPPRFSGLQFPNYSSELNVNALELDDSALYLCASSLALYNEQFFGPGTRLTVL.

This sequence joins TRBV28 and TRBJ2-2; D ambiguous. From germline, CDR1 is MDHEN and CDR2 SYDVKM. V lost 6 bases, J lost 6 bases, and 5 bases lay in between. The CDR3 is 11 amino acids. This CDR3 reads CASRIAGELFF. CDR3 bases: TGTGCCAGCAGAATCGCCGGGGAGCTGTTTTTT.

This chain links TRBV7-9 with TRBJ1-1, with a weak D call TRBD1 (5 bases). Germline assignment: CDR1 SEHNR and CDR2 FQNEAQ (reference sequence). V lost 7 bases and J lost 3, with 15 bases in between. The CDR3 length is 14 residues. CDR3 protein: CASTPNRRDTEAFF. The CDR3 bases are TGTGCCAGCACCCCCAACAGGCGGGACACTGAAGCTTTCTTT. Full variable domain (outside the CDR3, taken from reference TRBV7-9 and TRBJ1-1): DTGVSQNPRHKITKRGQNVTFRCDPISEHNRLYWYRQTLGQGPEFLTYFQNEAQLEKSRLLSDRFSAERPKGSFSTLEIQRTEQGDSAMYLCASTPNRRDTEAFFGQGTRLTVV.

The rearrangement links TRBV29-1 to TRBJ2-7; 8 bases are shared with TRBD1. J was trimmed by 5 bases and V by 6 bases; bases with no gene match: 9. There are 13 residues in the CDR3. Per the germline V gene, CDR1 is SQVTM and CDR2 is ANQGSEA. CDR3: CSVSDRVFDEQYF. CDR3 DNA sequence: TGCAGCGTCTCGGACAGGGTCTTTGACGAGCAGTACTTC.

The chain links TRBV4-2 to TRBJ2-3; 11 nucleotides match TRBD2. The germline gives CDR1 LGHNA, CDR2 YNFKEQ. J was trimmed by 4 bases and V by 0 bases; bases with no gene match: 3. This CDR3 is 16 amino acids long. CDR3 sequence (DNA): TGTGCCAGCAGCCAAGAACTAGCGGGAGTCCCAGATACGCAGTATTTT. Translated: CASSQELAGVPDTQYF.

This clone was picked up one time. V gene TRBV5-6 combines with J gene TRBJ1-6; D remains ambiguous. Per the germline V gene, CDR1 is SGHDT and CDR2 is YYEEEE. V was trimmed by 2 bases and J by 7 bases, leaving 4 bases between them. CDR3 size: 12 residues. CDR3: CASSLQNSPLHF. For the CDR3, the DNA is TGTGCCAGCAGCTTACAGAATTCACCCCTCCACTTT.

As DNA, the CDR3 is TGTGCCAGCTCACTCGGAGGCGGGAGGATTAGCAATGAGCAGTTCTTC. It codes for CASSLGGGRISNEQFF. The chain combines TRBV18 with TRBJ2-1, with 8 bases identical to TRBD2. The CDR3 runs 16 residues. The germline V gene encodes CDR1 KGHSH and CDR2 LQKENI. V lost 4 bases, J lost 6 bases, and 11 bases stayed unmatched.

V usage is TRBV28 and J usage is TRBJ1-4; D is ambiguous. The CDR3 runs to 15 residues. V was clipped by 6 bases and J by 5 bases, with 16 bases between them. Germline V gene data show CDR1 as MDHEN and CDR2 as SYDVKM. CDR3 sequence: CASSRMQSWNEKLFF. In nucleotides, the CDR3 is TGTGCCAGCAGCAGAATGCAGTCATGGAATGAAAAACTGTTTTTT.

This clone was detected a few times. The DNA of the CDR3 is TGTGCCAGCAGCTTAGCGGGATCCATGAACACTGAAGCTTTCTTT. Its translation is CASSLAGSMNTEAFF. This chain connects TRBV7-9 to TRBJ1-1; D gene uncertain. Trimming removed 0 bases from V and 0 bases from J, with 8 bases in between. The CDR3 sequence is 15 residues long. Germline CDR1 is SEHNR and CDR2 is FQNEAQ (reference sequence). Variable domain in full (rest from reference TRBV7-9 and TRBJ1-1): DTGVSQNPRHKITKRGQNVTFRCDPISEHNRLYWYRQTLGQGPEFLTYFQNEAQLEKSRLLSDRFSAERPKGSFSTLEIQRTEQGDSAMYLCASSLAGSMNTEAFFGQGTRLTVV.

The chain combines TRBV28 with TRBJ1-3, with D unresolved. Germline CDR1 MDHEN, CDR2 SYDVKM. Trimming shortened V by 3 bases and J by 2 bases, and 14 bases separated the two germline ends. The CDR3 totals 16 residues. CDR3 sequence (DNA): TGTGCCAGCAGTTTGATGCCCCGCGGGGCTGGAAACACCATATATTTT. Amino acids: CASSLMPRGAGNTIYF.

The genes are TRBV5-1 and TRBJ2-7, with TRBD1 identical over 7 bases. V shed 4 bases and J 0 bases; nucleotides not matched to a gene: 10. The CDR3 spans 16 residues. Germline V gene lookup returns CDR1 SGHRS and CDR2 YFSETQ. CDR3 protein: CASSTQKQGHSYEQYF. The CDR3 nucleotides are TGCGCCAGCAGCACCCAAAAACAGGGGCACTCCTACGAGCAGTACTTC.

A remark on this clone: This specimen includes other DNA sequences encoding the same CDR3. The genes are TRBV2 and TRBJ2-5; D ambiguous. The CDR3 length is 11 residues. From germline, CDR1 is SNHLY and CDR2 FYNNEI. V lost 2 bases to trimming and J lost 5 bases, with 3 bases between them. CDR3 DNA: TGTGCCAGCAGTGAAAGGGAGACCCAGTACTTC. Its translation is CASSERETQYF. Together with reference TRBV2 and TRBJ2-5, the CDR3 gives the full variable domain: EPEVTQTPSHQVTQMGQEVILRCVPISNHLYFYWYRQILGQKVEFLVSFYNNEISEKSEIFDDQFSVERPDGSNFTLKIRSTKLEDSAMYFCASSERETQYFGPGTRLLVL.

The chain joins TRBV28 to TRBJ2-7; the match to TRBD2 covers 9 bases. The CDR3 runs 14 residues. With V trimmed by 2 bases and J by 9 bases, 8 bases remained unmatched. CDR1 and CDR2 from the germline V gene are MDHEN and SYDVKM. CDR3 sequence (DNA): TGTGCCAGCAGTTTAGCGGGAGGGCCCGCTCGGCAGTACTTC. Protein product: CASSLAGGPARQYF. Supplemented by reference TRBV28 and TRBJ2-7, the full variable domain reads DVKVTQSSRYLVKRTGEKVFLECVQDMDHENMFWYRQDPGLGLRLIYFSYDVKMKEKGDIPEGYSVSREKKERFSLILESASTNQTSMYLCASSLAGGPARQYFGPGTRLTVT.

The chain employs TRBV7-3 and TRBJ2-6; D is tentatively TRBD1 or TRBD2 (5 bases each). CDR1 SGHTA and CDR2 FQGTGA come from the germline V gene. Trimming cost V 5 bases and J 0 bases, with 11 bases left between them. This CDR3 has 16 amino acids. This CDR3 reads CASSPGPVSGANVLTF. The CDR3 DNA is TGTGCCAGCAGCCCGGGACCGGTCTCTGGGGCCAACGTCCTGACTTTC.

With regard to this clone: This sample also contains other DNA sequences that code for the same CDR3. The chain has TRBV30 and TRBJ1-2; TRBD1 might be the D (5 bases). The CDR3 covers 13 residues. V lost 0 bases and J 4 bases, leaving 9 bases between the germline ends. Germline CDR1 and CDR2: GTSNPN and SVGIG (reference sequence). The CDR3 here is CAWSVGGTYGYTF. CDR3 in DNA: TGTGCCTGGAGTGTTGGAGGGACCTATGGCTACACCTTC.

The chain links TRBV28 to TRBJ1-1; 7 bases match TRBD1. The V gene's germline CDR1 is MDHEN and CDR2 SYDVKM. There are 13 residues in the CDR3. The ends lost 5 bases at V and 3 bases at J; junction bases unmatched: 3. DNA of the CDR3: TGTGCCAGCAGTACCGGGACAGACACTGAAGCTTTCTTT. Protein: CASSTGTDTEAFF.